Presented here are 25 T cell receptor beta chains from one specimen sequenced in a study of blood T cell repertoires in COVID-19. Here immunoSEQ multiplex PCR was the method, and the copy in TCRdb shows in-frame clones only, minus some. The sample has 110,000 to 150,000 clones, 84% seen once; the top ten hold approximately 1.8%. Sequenced input: PBMCs or T cells enriched from blood (not recorded which). These receptors came from a young woman who had been exposed to COVID-19.

V and J are TRBV6-5 and TRBJ2-1; D call uncertain. The germline gives CDR1 MNHEY, CDR2 SVGAGI. Trimming removed 0 bases from V and 0 bases from J, with 6 bases in between. The CDR3 is 15 residues long. Here the CDR3 reads CASSYSGNSYNEQFF. CDR3 coding DNA: TGTGCCAGCAGTTACTCGGGCAACTCCTACAATGAGCAGTTCTTC.

The table lists this clone with a count of one. The J gene is TRBJ2-7, the V gene TRBV10-1; 9 bases agree with TRBD2. From germline, CDR1 is WNHNN and CDR2 SYGVQD (reference sequence). J gave up 3 bases and V 0 bases, and 3 bases lay outside the gene matches. The CDR3 sequence is 15 residues long. The CDR3 reads CASSESLAGDYEQYF. Written as DNA, the CDR3 is TGCGCCAGCAGTGAGTCGTTAGCGGGAGACTACGAGCAGTACTTC.

This clone was recorded a few times. The rearrangement links TRBV6-4 to TRBJ2-1; no firm D call. This CDR3 contains 17 residues. Deletions cut 4 bases from V and 0 bases from J, with 16 bases between. Germline V gives CDR1 MRHNA, CDR2 SNTAGT. In DNA form, the CDR3 reads TGTGCCAGCAGTGGCTCCGGCAACCCTAGCTCCTACAATGAGCAGTTCTTC. Residues: CASSGSGNPSSYNEQFF.

The chain employs TRBV4-2 and TRBJ2-7, with D possibly TRBD2 on 6 matching bases. CDR1 LGHNA and CDR2 YNFKEQ come from the germline V gene. The CDR3 loop spans 15 amino acids. Trimming pared 0 bases from V and 5 bases from J, leaving 14 bases between. This chain's CDR3 is CASSQEREVMNEQYF. Here the CDR3 DNA reads TGTGCCAGCAGCCAAGAGAGGGAGGTCATGAACGAGCAGTACTTC.

The CDR3 reads CASRDGSGYTF. The CDR3, as DNA: TGTGCCAGCAGAGACGGGTCAGGCTACACCTTC. The chain uses TRBV6-5 and TRBJ1-2; D gene ambiguous. Germline V gives CDR1 MNHEY, CDR2 SVGAGI. V was trimmed by 6 bases and J by 8 bases, leaving 10 bases between them. This CDR3 is built from 11 residues.

The gene calls are TRBV3-1 (or the pseudogene TRBV3-2) and TRBJ1-2; TRBD1 matches 7 bases. The CDR3 has 14 residues. V dropped 5 bases and J dropped 4; count of bases not matched to a gene: 7. In germline, CDR1 is LGHDT, CDR2 YNNKEL (reference sequence). This chain's CDR3 is CASSIRDSAYGYTF. The CDR3 DNA follows: TGTGCCAGCAGCATACGGGACAGTGCCTATGGCTACACCTTC.

The chain has TRBV7-2 and TRBJ2-4; the match to TRBD2 covers 10 bases. With 1 base clipped from V and 9 bases from J, the junction kept 9 bases outside the gene matches. This CDR3 contains 16 residues. Germline values: CDR1 SGHTA, CDR2 FQGNSA. CDR3 nucleotides: TGTGCCAGCAGCTTAGTGCCTAGCGGGAGTTCCGGCATTCAGTACTTC. It encodes CASSLVPSGSSGIQYF. Based on the CDR3 plus reference TRBV7-2 and TRBJ2-4, the full variable domain is GAGVSQSPSNKVTEKGKDVELRCDPISGHTALYWYRQSLGQGLEFLIYFQGNSAPDKSGLPSDRFSAERTGGSVSTLTIQRTQQEDSAVYLCASSLVPSGSSGIQYFGAGTRLSVL.

This rearrangement joins TRBV29-1 to TRBJ1-2, with a tentative D call TRBD1 (5 bases). CDR3 length: 12 amino acids. Trimming removed 3 bases at V and 6 bases at J, with 11 bases between. CDR1 is SQVTM and CDR2 is ANQGSEA in the germline V gene. CDR3 bases: TGCAGCGTTGAGGGCGACAGAGATGGCTACACCTTC. Translating it yields CSVEGDRDGYTF.

The chain combines TRBV6-2 or TRBV6-3 with TRBJ2-2, with unresolved D. Germline V gene lookup returns CDR1 MNHEY and CDR2 SVGEGT. The CDR3 covers 17 residues. The V end lost 0 bases, the J end lost 5 bases, and 16 bases lay between the germline ends. The CDR3 region has the DNA TGTGCCAGCAGTTACTCGATAGCCAGCCAAAGGACCGGGGAGCTGTTTTTT. This codes for CASSYSIASQRTGELFF.

This clone was found once. The genes are TRBV10-3 and TRBJ2-3, with 11 bases fitting TRBD2. The V and J ends lost 7 bases and 1 base, in that order; junction bases with no gene match: 4. This CDR3 region has 15 residues. Germline V gives CDR1 ENHRY, CDR2 SYGVKD. The CDR3 DNA follows: TGTGCCATCAAGGAACTAGCGGGAGGCACAGATACGCAGTATTTT. Protein product: CAIKELAGGTDTQYF.

This clone was seen only once. The genes are TRBV25-1 and TRBJ1-4, with 7 bases lining up with TRBD1. The CDR3 length is 18 residues. Germline trimming cut 1 base from V and 1 base from J; bases unmatched to any gene: 9. CDR1 MGHDK and CDR2 SYGVNS come from the germline V gene. The DNA of the CDR3 is TGTGCCAGCAGTGAATTGCAGTACAGGGGATTAACTAATGAAAAACTGTTTTTT. Translated: CASSELQYRGLTNEKLFF.

This clone was seen more than once but under ten times. The chain recombines TRBV4-1 with TRBJ2-7; 10 positions agree with TRBD1. CDR3 size: 17 residues. V shed 5 bases, J shed 4 bases, and the junction held 14 bases outside the gene matches. Germline V gives CDR1 MGHRA, CDR2 YSYEKL. CDR3 nucleotides: TGCGCCAGCAGCTCTACACTGGGGGGGACAGGGGCGTACGAGCAGTACTTC. Protein: CASSSTLGGTGAYEQYF.

The V gene is TRBV7-9, the J gene TRBJ1-1, with 7 bases fitting TRBD1. The ends lost 3 bases at V and 5 bases at J; junction bases unmatched: 6. This CDR3 region has 14 residues. CDR1 is SEHNR, CDR2 FQNEAQ, per germline (reference sequence). The CDR3 DNA reads as TGTGCCAGCAGCTTCGAGACAGGGTGGACTGAAGCTTTCTTT. Translating gives CASSFETGWTEAFF.

The chain employs TRBV7-8 and TRBJ2-3; TRBD2 is a possible D gene (5 bases). Germline loops: CDR1 SGHVS, CDR2 FQNEAQ. V gave up 0 bases and J gave up 3 bases, with 10 bases separating them. This CDR3 contains 15 residues. The CDR3 coding sequence is TGTGCCAGCAGCTTAGCGGGAGCGCGGACAGATACGCAGTATTTT. Protein: CASSLAGARTDTQYF. Full variable domain (outside the CDR3, taken from reference TRBV7-8 and TRBJ2-3): GAGVSQSPRYKVAKRGQDVALRCDPISGHVSLFWYQQALGQGPEFLTYFQNEAQLDKSGLPSDRFFAERPEGSVSTLKIQRTQQEDSAVYLCASSLAGARTDTQYFGPGTRLTVL.

The chain has TRBV18 and TRBJ2-3, with TRBD2 matching over 7 bases. CDR3 length: 16 amino acids. The V and J ends lost 6 bases and 1 base, in that order; junction bases with no gene match: 10. CDR1 and CDR2 (germline): KGHSH, LQKENI. The CDR3: CASSLGAGARTDTQYF. The CDR3 DNA reads as TGTGCCAGCTCTCTCGGGGCGGGAGCACGCACAGATACGCAGTATTTT.

The rearrangement uses TRBV7-9 and TRBJ2-3; TRBD1 matches at 9 bases. This CDR3 spans 18 amino acids. From germline, CDR1 is SEHNR and CDR2 FQNEAQ (reference sequence). V gave up 5 bases and J gave up 0 bases; unmatched junction bases: 12. The CDR3 coding sequence is TGTGCCAGCAGCACCGTCCCGGGACAGGGCCAAAGCACAGATACGCAGTATTTT. It codes for CASSTVPGQGQSTDTQYF.

V usage is TRBV5-1 and J usage is TRBJ2-5; TRBD1 is a possible D gene (7 bases). The ends were cut back, 2 bases at V and 5 bases at J, with 16 bases in the middle. The CDR3 contains 15 residues. Germline CDR1 SGHRS, CDR2 YFSETQ. CDR3 sequence reads: CASSFGARGVETQYF. CDR3 nucleotide sequence: TGCGCCAGCAGCTTTGGGGCCAGGGGGGTGGAGACCCAGTACTTC.

The chain employs TRBV5-5 and TRBJ2-3, with D possibly being TRBD2 (6 bases). The CDR3 totals 16 residues. V was cut by 0 bases and J by 1 base, with 12 bases left in between. CDR1 is SGHKS and CDR2 is YYEKEE in the germline V gene (reference sequence). The chain's CDR3 is CASSLVVTGGTDTQYF. CDR3 DNA: TGTGCCAGCAGCTTGGTGGTTACGGGAGGCACAGATACGCAGTATTTT.

This chain joins TRBV4-1 and TRBJ2-7; TRBD2 agrees at 8 bases. The CDR3 runs to 16 residues. The germline CDR1 and CDR2 sequences are MGHRA and YSYEKL. With V trimmed by 3 bases and J by 1 base, 8 bases remained unmatched. DNA of the CDR3: TGCGCCAGCAGCCAGTCAGCGGGAGAGATATCCTACGAGCAGTACTTC. The encoded protein is CASSQSAGEISYEQYF.

This clone was recorded only once. This chain links TRBV5-4 with TRBJ2-7; 10 positions agree with TRBD2. V lost 0 bases, J lost 5 bases, and 11 bases stayed unmatched. The germline V gene has CDR1 SGHNT and CDR2 YYREEE (reference sequence). The CDR3 is 17 amino acids. The chain's CDR3 is CASSLVRVGTSAHEQYF. The CDR3 DNA sequence: TGTGCCAGCAGCTTGGTAAGGGTGGGGACTAGCGCCCACGAGCAGTACTTC. The full variable domain, in which reference TRBV5-4 and TRBJ2-7 provide the parts outside the CDR3, is ETGVTQSPTHLIKTRGQQVTLRCSSQSGHNTVSWYQQALGQGPQFIFQYYREEENGRGNFPPRFSGLQFPNYSSELNVNALELDDSALYLCASSLVRVGTSAHEQYFGPGTRLTVT.

V is TRBV30 and J is TRBJ1-3; 7 nucleotides align to TRBD1. The J segment lost 4 bases and the V segment lost 3 bases, leaving 6 bases of the junction unmatched. Germline loops: CDR1 GTSNPN, CDR2 SVGIG (reference sequence). There are 14 residues in the CDR3. The CDR3 here is CAWRTGPGGNTIYF. CDR3 DNA sequence: TGTGCCTGGAGGACAGGGCCGGGAGGAAACACCATATATTTT.

V usage is TRBV5-1 and J usage is TRBJ2-3, with TRBD1 matching over 9 bases. The CDR3 is 15 amino acids. V was pared by 6 bases and J by 6 bases, with 11 bases of the junction left unmatched. CDR1 is SGHRS, CDR2 YFSETQ, per germline. CDR3 amino acids: CASMLGNRGLDTQYF. In nucleotides, the CDR3 is TGCGCCAGCATGTTAGGAAACAGGGGGCTGGATACGCAGTATTTT.

V usage is TRBV18 and J usage is TRBJ2-7; D is uncertain. There are 11 residues in the CDR3. V shed 5 bases and J shed 1 base, with 3 bases lying between them. The germline gives CDR1 KGHSH, CDR2 LQKENI. The CDR3: CASSSSYEQYF. The CDR3 coding sequence is TGTGCCAGCTCATCTTCCTACGAGCAGTACTTC. The complete variable domain, with remaining parts taken from reference TRBV18 and TRBJ2-7, reads NAGVMQNPRHLVRRRGQEARLRCSPMKGHSHVYWYRQLPEEGLKFMVYLQKENIIDESGMPKERFSAEFPKEGPSILRIQQVVRGDSAAYFCASSSSYEQYFGPGTRLTVT.

This clone has a single count. The rearrangement uses TRBV5-6 and TRBJ1-5, with 8 bases that match TRBD1. The CDR3 extends over 16 amino acids. Germline V CDR1 and CDR2: SGHDT, YYEEEE. The J segment lost 3 bases and the V segment lost 3 bases, leaving 8 bases of the junction unmatched. In nucleotides, the CDR3 is TGTGCCAGCAGCTCCCGACGGACAGGGTTCAATCAGCCCCAGCATTTT. The encoded protein is CASSSRRTGFNQPQHF.

This clone came up a few times. This chain links TRBV7-9 with TRBJ1-1, with D unresolved. Germline values: CDR1 SEHNR, CDR2 FQNEAQ (reference sequence). The CDR3 totals 13 residues. Trimming stripped 3 bases from V and 4 bases from J, with 9 bases between. Written as DNA, the CDR3 is TGTGCCAGCAGCTTTGAGGCGGCCACTGAAGCTTTCTTT. As protein: CASSFEAATEAFF.